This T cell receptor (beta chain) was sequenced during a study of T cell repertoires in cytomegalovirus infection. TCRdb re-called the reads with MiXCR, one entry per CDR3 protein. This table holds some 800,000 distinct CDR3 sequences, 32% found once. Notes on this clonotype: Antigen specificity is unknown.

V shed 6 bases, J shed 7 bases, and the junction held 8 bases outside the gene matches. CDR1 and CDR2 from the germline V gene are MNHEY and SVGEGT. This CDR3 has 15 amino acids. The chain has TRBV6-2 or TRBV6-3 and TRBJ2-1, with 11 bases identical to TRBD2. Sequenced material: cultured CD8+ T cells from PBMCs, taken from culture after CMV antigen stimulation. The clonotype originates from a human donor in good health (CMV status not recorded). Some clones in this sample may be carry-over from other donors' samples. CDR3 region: CASRLLAGASNEQFF. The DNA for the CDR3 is TGTGCCAGCAGGCTACTAGCGGGGGCCTCGAATGAGCAGTTCTTC.